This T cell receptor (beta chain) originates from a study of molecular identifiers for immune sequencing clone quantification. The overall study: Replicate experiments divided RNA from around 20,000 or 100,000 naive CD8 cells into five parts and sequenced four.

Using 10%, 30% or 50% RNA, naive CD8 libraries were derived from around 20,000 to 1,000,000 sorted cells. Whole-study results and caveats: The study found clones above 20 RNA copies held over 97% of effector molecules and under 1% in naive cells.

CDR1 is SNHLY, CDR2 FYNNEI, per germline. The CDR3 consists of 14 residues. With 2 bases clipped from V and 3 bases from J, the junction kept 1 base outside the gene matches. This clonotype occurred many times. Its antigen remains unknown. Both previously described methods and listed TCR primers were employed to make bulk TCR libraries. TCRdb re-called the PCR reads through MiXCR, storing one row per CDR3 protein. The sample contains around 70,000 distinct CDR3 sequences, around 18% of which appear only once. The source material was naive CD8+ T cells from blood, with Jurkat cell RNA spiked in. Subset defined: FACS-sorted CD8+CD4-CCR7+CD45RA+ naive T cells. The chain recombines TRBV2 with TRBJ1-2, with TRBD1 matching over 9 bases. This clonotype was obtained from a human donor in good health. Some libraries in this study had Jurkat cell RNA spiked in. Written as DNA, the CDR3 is TGTGCCAGCAGTGAATGGACAGGGGACTATGGCTACACCTTC. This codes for CASSEWTGDYGYTF.